This is a list of T cell receptor beta chains from one sample in a study of response to subunit inactivated influenza vaccine. TCRdb ran MiXCR on the RT-PCR reads and lists one entry per CDR3 protein. In the table there are 800,000 or so distinct CDR3 sequences, 21% of which are singletons. This specimen was PBMCs from blood, taken about 5 days after vaccination. These receptors were taken from a man in his fifties who received an inactivated influenza vaccine. Each CDR3 is given with its conserved first and last residue. Each record gives: CDR3 protein, V gene, J gene.

CDR3aa: CASSRQGDTGELFF
v_gene: TRBV12-3/TRBV12-4
j_gene: TRBJ2-2

CDR3aa: CATSDRTLNNEQFF
v_gene: TRBV24-1
j_gene: TRBJ2-1

CDR3aa: CSARAAGASETQYF
v_gene: TRBV20-1
j_gene: TRBJ2-5

CDR3aa: CAIRPFVGETQYF
v_gene: TRBV10-3
j_gene: TRBJ2-5

CDR3aa: CASSLEGAPFTWQFF
v_gene: TRBV5-1
j_gene: TRBJ2-1

CDR3aa: CASSYDRGVGGYTF
v_gene: TRBV6-5
j_gene: TRBJ1-2

CDR3aa: CSATAGKVDEQYF
v_gene: TRBV20-1
j_gene: TRBJ2-7

CDR3aa: CARNRDSEETQYF
v_gene: TRBV2
j_gene: TRBJ2-5

CDR3aa: CSAQGQGVDQPQHF
v_gene: TRBV20-1
j_gene: TRBJ1-5

CDR3aa: CSARTATNEKLFF
v_gene: TRBV20-1
j_gene: TRBJ1-4

CDR3aa: CASSRTSGPTDTQYF
v_gene: TRBV5-5
j_gene: TRBJ2-3

CDR3aa: CASSYQRRDRSSYNEQFF
v_gene: TRBV6-5
j_gene: TRBJ2-1

CDR3aa: CASSKSQGYEQYF
v_gene: TRBV12-3/TRBV12-4
j_gene: TRBJ2-7

CDR3aa: CASRSRQGSDEQYF
v_gene: TRBV27
j_gene: TRBJ2-7

CDR3aa: CASSLPPGLAGENEQFF
v_gene: TRBV7-2
j_gene: TRBJ2-1

CDR3aa: CAWSVETGNSPLHF
v_gene: TRBV30
j_gene: TRBJ1-6

CDR3aa: CSARPWGATGELFF
v_gene: TRBV20-1
j_gene: TRBJ2-2

CDR3aa: CASSALQGLIPYEQYF
v_gene: TRBV7-6
j_gene: TRBJ2-7

CDR3aa: CASGFSRQPQHF
v_gene: TRBV12-5
j_gene: TRBJ1-5

CDR3aa: CASRRMASGSSYEQYF
v_gene: TRBV5-5
j_gene: TRBJ2-7

CDR3aa: CSVDQQGTGELFF
v_gene: TRBV29-1
j_gene: TRBJ2-2

CDR3aa: CSARRSGGAEQYF
v_gene: TRBV20-1
j_gene: TRBJ2-3

CDR3aa: CASTWGSSYEQYF
v_gene: TRBV5-6
j_gene: TRBJ2-7

CDR3aa: CSAVPGSRGRELFF
v_gene: TRBV20-1
j_gene: TRBJ2-2

CDR3aa: CASSLRDSRNQPQHF
v_gene: TRBV12-3/TRBV12-4
j_gene: TRBJ1-5

CDR3aa: CASSASSPYEQYF
v_gene: TRBV6-6
j_gene: TRBJ2-7

CDR3aa: CASSGDRVREEQYF
v_gene: TRBV18
j_gene: TRBJ2-7

CDR3aa: CASSLGRTSGPQHF
v_gene: TRBV12-3/TRBV12-4
j_gene: TRBJ1-5

CDR3aa: CASSPGQGLAEKLFF
v_gene: TRBV5-1
j_gene: TRBJ1-4

CDR3aa: CASMTGANTEAFF
v_gene: TRBV12-3/TRBV12-4
j_gene: TRBJ1-1

CDR3aa: CASSLEAGLYEQYF
v_gene: TRBV5-1
j_gene: TRBJ2-7

CDR3aa: CASSESYGYTF
v_gene: TRBV25-1
j_gene: TRBJ1-2

CDR3aa: CASSLALSGNPYEQYF
v_gene: TRBV7-6
j_gene: TRBJ2-7

CDR3aa: CATSRLPGATNEKLFF
v_gene: TRBV15
j_gene: TRBJ1-4

CDR3aa: CASSLGTAPRTQYF
v_gene: TRBV5-1
j_gene: TRBJ2-5

CDR3aa: CASSLEAGVTYEQYF
v_gene: TRBV7-8
j_gene: TRBJ2-7

CDR3aa: CASSESIRGSFAFF
v_gene: TRBV25-1
j_gene: TRBJ1-1

CDR3aa: CASSRRSGRDYEQYF
v_gene: TRBV2
j_gene: TRBJ2-7

CDR3aa: CASGLNQPQHF
v_gene: TRBV21-1
j_gene: TRBJ1-5

CDR3aa: CAIAKTPSNTEAFF
v_gene: TRBV6-2/TRBV6-3
j_gene: TRBJ1-1

CDR3aa: CASRTEMTQYF
v_gene: TRBV6-2/TRBV6-3
j_gene: TRBJ2-5

CDR3aa: CASSFRSGLAGANNEQFF
v_gene: TRBV2
j_gene: TRBJ2-1

CDR3aa: CATGQGRTDTQYF
v_gene: TRBV24-1
j_gene: TRBJ2-3

CDR3aa: CASSKEDGRKNSNQPQHF
v_gene: TRBV21-1
j_gene: TRBJ1-5

CDR3aa: CASSQGRLLSTDTQYF
v_gene: TRBV28
j_gene: TRBJ2-3

CDR3aa: CATSLRVGAEDTQYF
v_gene: TRBV24-1
j_gene: TRBJ2-3

CDR3aa: CAISEQSPGQGSGGYTF
v_gene: TRBV10-3
j_gene: TRBJ1-2

CDR3aa: CASSQDGAYTGELFF
v_gene: TRBV4-1
j_gene: TRBJ2-2

CDR3aa: CASSLNGGQGTEAFF
v_gene: TRBV11-2
j_gene: TRBJ1-1

CDR3aa: CATSRDWPQTRTDTQYF
v_gene: TRBV15
j_gene: TRBJ2-3

CDR3aa: CASSLSYAGELFF
v_gene: TRBV11-3
j_gene: TRBJ2-2

CDR3aa: CASRGTGWLAKNIQYF
v_gene: TRBV25-1
j_gene: TRBJ2-4

CDR3aa: CSVEDPLISTGELFF
v_gene: TRBV29-1
j_gene: TRBJ2-2